A single sample gave rise to the 31 T cell receptor beta chains below, sequenced in a study of blood T cells in healthy people across ages. The use of a sample-barcoded 5' primer and a J-beta primer mix characterized a second PCR of roughly 6 to 11 cycles. One entry per CDR3 protein results from TCRdb running MiXCR on the 5' RACE reads. This sample has over 550,000 distinct CDR3 sequences, with 25% to 35% found just once. The sample consisted of blood. The receptor source for this set is a woman of 80 years or more in good health.

This clonotype was observed at least ten times. The chain couples TRBV2 to TRBJ1-6, with D possibly TRBD1 on 6 matching bases. With 2 bases removed from V and 7 bases from J, the gap between germline ends came to 9 bases. The CDR3 length is 14 residues. Germline CDR1 is SNHLY and CDR2 is FYNNEI. The CDR3 region has the DNA TGTGCCAGCAGTGAACAGGGGCTGAATTCACCCCTCCACTTT. Protein product: CASSEQGLNSPLHF. The full variable domain, completed using reference TRBV2 and TRBJ1-6, is EPEVTQTPSHQVTQMGQEVILRCVPISNHLYFYWYRQILGQKVEFLVSFYNNEISEKSEIFDDQFSVERPDGSNFTLKIRSTKLEDSAMYFCASSEQGLNSPLHFGNGTRLTVT.

This clonotype was observed a handful of times. A much larger clonotype is one base distant, so this may be a read error. The V and J genes are TRBV9 and TRBJ2-7; 10 bases match TRBD1. From germline, CDR1 is SGDLS and CDR2 YYNGEE. The CDR3 length is 14 residues. V was clipped by 3 bases and J by 7 bases; unmatched bases: 7. CDR3 in amino acids: CASSGGQGVREQYF. CDR3 nucleotide sequence: TGTGCCAGCAGCGGAGGACAGGGGGTGAGGGAGCAGTACTTC.

This clonotype was counted ten times or more. V and J are TRBV25-1 and TRBJ1-2; no definite D call. V lost 3 bases, J lost 4 bases, and 12 bases lay in between. Per germline, CDR1 MGHDK and CDR2 SYGVNS. CDR3 length equals 14 residues. In DNA form, the CDR3 reads TGTGCCAGCAGTGAGACCGCGTGGGGCTATGGCTACACCTTC. Its protein product is CASSETAWGYGYTF.

As concerns this clonotype: Being one base from a much bigger clone, this may be a read error. The gene calls are TRBV6-1 and TRBJ2-7; the D is unclear. The CDR3 covers 14 residues. V gave up 7 bases and J gave up 12 bases, with 25 bases separating them. Per germline, CDR1 MNHNS and CDR2 SASEGT. The CDR3 DNA is TGTGCCAGCAAACTCGACCCGGTCCTGCAGACCCGGTACTTC. Its protein is CASKLDPVLQTRYF.

This chain links TRBV27 with TRBJ1-4; D not resolved. Trimming removed 7 bases from V and 8 bases from J, with 17 bases in between. The germline gives CDR1 MNHEY, CDR2 SMNVEV (reference sequence). This CDR3 has 14 amino acids. CDR3 sequence (DNA): TGTGCCAGCACTCCATTATTCCCTAGGGAAAAACTGTTTTTT. The encoded protein is CASTPLFPREKLFF.

This clonotype was counted many times. The chain links TRBV5-5 to TRBJ2-5, with D hard to call. This CDR3 is 15 amino acids long. V gave up 0 bases and J gave up 0 bases, with 9 bases separating them. Germline V CDR1 and CDR2: SGHKS, YYEKEE (reference sequence). The CDR3 here is CASSLGVRYQETQYF. The CDR3 coding sequence is TGTGCCAGCAGCTTGGGGGTTAGGTACCAAGAGACCCAGTACTTC.

This clonotype was counted ten times or more. The chain combines TRBV12-3 or TRBV12-4 with TRBJ2-3; D gene unclear. V gave up 1 base and J gave up 8 bases, with 19 bases separating them. This CDR3 is 16 amino acids long. The CDR3 DNA is TGTGCCAGCAGTTTAGGTTCGCTCGTGGGCTTAAGTACGCAGTATTTT. This codes for CASSLGSLVGLSTQYF.

Note on this clonotype: A much larger clonotype is one base distant, so this may be a read error. This chain uses TRBV7-9 with TRBJ2-3; D remains ambiguous. The CDR3 spans 15 residues. The V gene lost 8 bases and the J gene lost 2 bases, with 17 bases spanning the gap. Germline CDR1 is SEHNR and CDR2 is FQNEAQ (reference sequence). The CDR3 here is CASGLYAHPTDTQYF. The CDR3 DNA is TGTGCCAGCGGCCTATACGCCCATCCCACAGATACGCAGTATTTT.

This clonotype was recorded many times. V is TRBV7-6 and J is TRBJ1-6, with 10 nucleotides matching TRBD1. Germline CDR1 is SGHVS and CDR2 is FNYEAQ. There are 18 residues in the CDR3. V shed 2 bases, J shed 6 bases, and the junction held 10 bases outside the gene matches. The CDR3 region is CASSLNPGTGAANSPLHF. The CDR3 DNA follows: TGTGCCAGCAGCTTAAACCCGGGGACAGGGGCGGCTAATTCACCCCTCCACTTT.

This clonotype was recorded at least ten times. The chain combines TRBV7-8 with TRBJ1-6, with D unresolved. This CDR3 has 12 amino acids. The V end lost 1 base, the J end lost 8 bases, and 3 bases lay between the germline ends. The germline CDR1 and CDR2 sequences are SGHVS and FQNEAQ. The CDR3 DNA is TGTGCCAGCAGCTTAGGGGATTCACCCCTCCACTTT. This gives the protein CASSLGDSPLHF.

The chain employs TRBV20-1 and TRBJ1-1; possibly TRBD1 for D (5 bases). The length of the CDR3 is 12 residues. Germline assignment: CDR1 DFQATT and CDR2 SNEGSKA (reference sequence). Trimming removed 2 bases from V and 3 bases from J, with 7 bases in between. CDR3 nucleotide sequence: TGCAGTGCTAGAAAGGGGCACACTGAAGCTTTCTTT. This sequence encodes CSARKGHTEAFF.

As regards this clonotype: This may come from a read error, since a much larger clone is one base off. CDR3 residues: CASSLIRTGRLYGYTF. The CDR3 nucleotides are TGTGCCAGCAGTTTAATCAGGACAGGCCGCCTCTATGGCTACACCTTC. The chain is built from TRBV28 and TRBJ1-2; the match to TRBD1 covers 7 bases. The germline V gene encodes CDR1 MDHEN and CDR2 SYDVKM. V dropped 2 bases and J dropped 4; count of bases not matched to a gene: 10. CDR3 length: 16 amino acids.

The J gene is TRBJ1-1, the V gene TRBV30; tentative D call: TRBD1 (6 bases). The ends were cut back, 3 bases at V and 3 bases at J, with 11 bases in the middle. Germline-derived CDR1 and CDR2 are GTSNPN and SVGIG (reference sequence). The length of the CDR3 is 13 residues. As DNA, the CDR3 is TGTGCCTGGAGCCAGGGGATGGACACTGAAGCTTTCTTT. Translated, it gives CAWSQGMDTEAFF.

The chain is built from TRBV29-1 and TRBJ2-3, with 7 positions matching TRBD2. CDR1 SQVTM and CDR2 ANQGSEA come from the germline V gene. With V trimmed by 4 bases and J by 2 bases, 12 bases remained unmatched. This CDR3 region has 16 residues. The CDR3 here is CSVAQSTSSVTDTQYF. The CDR3 DNA sequence: TGCAGCGTTGCTCAATCGACTAGCTCCGTCACAGATACGCAGTATTTT.

The chain couples TRBV10-3 to TRBJ1-5; D remains ambiguous. There are 13 residues in the CDR3. Trimming left V 8 bases short and J 0 bases short, with 8 bases between. CDR1 and CDR2 from the germline V gene are ENHRY and SYGVKD. For the CDR3, the DNA is TGTGCCATCGGCACTTATAGCAATCAGCCCCAGCATTTT. It translates to CAIGTYSNQPQHF.

As for this clonotype: This may be a read error: a much more frequent sequence differs by one nucleotide. This chain connects TRBV20-1 to TRBJ2-5; tentatively, D is TRBD1 or TRBD2 (6 bases each). This CDR3 has 15 residues. Trimming took 0 bases from V and 4 from J, leaving 15 bases between them. Looked up from germline, CDR1 is DFQATT and CDR2 is SNEGSKA (reference sequence). The CDR3 here is CSAREGGSLSETQYF. The CDR3 DNA reads as TGCAGTGCTAGAGAGGGGGGCAGCCTTTCAGAGACCCAGTACTTC.

About this clonotype itself: A much larger clone sits a single nucleotide away, making a read error possible. V usage is TRBV7-3 and J usage is TRBJ2-5; D is tentatively TRBD1 or TRBD2 (5 bases each). Germline loops: CDR1 SGHTA, CDR2 FQGTGA. This CDR3 is built from 15 residues. V lost 5 bases and J 5 bases, leaving 18 bases between the germline ends. As DNA, the CDR3 is TGTGCCAGCAGCCCCTATCCCGGGACCCGGGAGACCCAGTACTTC. Protein product: CASSPYPGTRETQYF.

V gene TRBV14 combines with J gene TRBJ2-3, with D maybe TRBD2 (6 bases). Trimming left V 3 bases short and J 0 bases short, with 7 bases between. This CDR3 has 14 amino acids. CDR1 and CDR2 (germline): SGHDN, FVKESK. CDR3 in DNA: TGTGCCAGCAGCCATGCGGGGAGCACAGATACGCAGTATTTT. Its protein product is CASSHAGSTDTQYF.

The chain is built from TRBV9 and TRBJ1-6, with 12 bases identical to TRBD1. CDR1 is SGDLS, CDR2 YYNGEE, per germline. The junction had 6 bases not matched to a gene; V was cut back by 3 bases and J by 11 bases. The CDR3 spans 15 residues. The CDR3 loop is CASSATGTGGTPLHF. DNA of the CDR3: TGTGCCAGCAGCGCGACCGGGACAGGGGGCACACCCCTCCACTTT.

This clonotype was seen just once. This may come from a read error, since a much larger clone is one base off. CDR3 region: CASSLRIRATDTQYF. DNA for the CDR3: TGTGCCAGCAGCTTGAGGATCAGGGCAACAGATACGCAGTATTTT. V is TRBV5-6 and J is TRBJ2-3, with a possible D match to TRBD1 (5 bases). Germline CDR1 reads SGHDT; CDR2 reads YYEEEE. The V gene lost 1 base and the J gene lost 3 bases, with 12 bases spanning the gap. This CDR3 has 15 residues.

The rearrangement joins TRBV10-1 to TRBJ2-1; D call uncertain. The germline V gene has CDR1 WNHNN and CDR2 SYGVQD (reference sequence). V was pared by 6 bases and J by 6 bases, with 15 bases between. The CDR3 extends over 14 amino acids. CDR3 nucleotide sequence: TGCGCCAGCAGCCTCGGTGAAGTGGGCAATGAGCAGTTCTTC. This gives the protein CASSLGEVGNEQFF.

There are a few counts of this clonotype. CDR3 sequence reads: CASSPWAGAGNTIYF. As DNA, the CDR3 is TGTGCCAGCAGCCCTTGGGCGGGGGCTGGAAACACCATATATTTT. The V and J genes are TRBV7-9 and TRBJ1-3; D possibly corresponds to TRBD1 (5 bases). Between the trimmed V and J ends, which lost 5 bases and 2 bases, there was a span of 13 bases. Germline V gene sequence: CDR1 SEHNR, CDR2 FQNEAQ (reference sequence). The CDR3 has 15 residues.

The rearrangement joins TRBV30 to TRBJ2-5; 7 bases agree with TRBD2. TRBJ2-1 matches the DNA end more closely, so the J call is doubtful. There are 15 residues in the CDR3. From germline, CDR1 is GTSNPN and CDR2 SVGIG (reference sequence). The CDR3 sequence: CAWSVGEGYQETQFF. The CDR3, as DNA: TGTGCCTGGAGTGTGGGGGAGGGGTACCAAGAGACCCAGTTCTTC.

The CDR3 DNA is TGTGCCAGCAGTTTAACCCCTGACGGCAATGAGCAGTACTTC. Its translation: CASSLTPDGNEQYF. This chain links TRBV28 with TRBJ2-1; D remains unclear. With the DNA end fitting TRBJ2-7 better, the J assignment may be wrong. The CDR3 loop spans 14 amino acids. Germline values: CDR1 MDHEN, CDR2 SYDVKM.

This clonotype was counted a few times. The V call is TRBV6-2 or TRBV6-3, the J call TRBJ2-4; possible D gene TRBD2, 6 bases. The CDR3 extends over 14 amino acids. The germline V and J ends were trimmed by 2 bases and 3 bases, with 8 bases remaining between them. Germline assignment: CDR1 MNHEY and CDR2 SVGEGT. The CDR3 reads CASSYEGGKNIQYF. The CDR3 bases are TGTGCCAGCAGTTACGAGGGAGGCAAAAACATTCAGTACTTC.

In this sample, this clonotype turned up a few times. The chain couples TRBV2 to TRBJ1-5; D is perhaps TRBD1 (5 bases). This CDR3 is built from 14 residues. Germline V gene lookup returns CDR1 SNHLY and CDR2 FYNNEI. The ends were cut back, 1 base at V and 8 bases at J, with 12 bases in the middle. As DNA, the CDR3 is TGTGCCAGCAGTGAAGGGAGGGGATCGAAGCCCCAGCATTTT. Its protein product is CASSEGRGSKPQHF.

Concerning this clonotype: An end of the junction does not agree with germline; a read error may underlie this. The chain couples TRBV6-1 to TRBJ2-3; D is ambiguous. This CDR3 is built from 13 residues. Germline CDR1 reads MNHNS; CDR2 reads SASEGT. The CDR3 bases are TGTGCCAGCAATGAACCTGTCCCGGTTACGCAGTATTTT. It encodes CASNEPVPVTQYF.

This clonotype occurred many times. The chain has TRBV25-1 and TRBJ2-5; 9 nucleotides agree with TRBD1. V was clipped by 6 bases and J by 5 bases; unmatched bases: 10. The CDR3 is 15 residues long. Germline assignment: CDR1 MGHDK and CDR2 SYGVNS. In DNA form, the CDR3 reads TGTGCCAGCAGACCAAATACAGGGGGCCGGGAGACCCAGTACTTC. It codes for CASRPNTGGRETQYF.

The V gene is TRBV6-6, the J gene TRBJ2-1, with D possibly being TRBD1 or TRBD2 (5 bases each). Trimming took off 4 bases at V and 0 bases at J, with 10 bases between the two ends. The CDR3 runs to 15 residues. Germline V gives CDR1 MNHNY, CDR2 SVGAGI (reference sequence). The CDR3 sequence is CASSSGARSYNEQFF. CDR3 coding DNA: TGTGCCAGCAGTTCCGGGGCCCGCTCCTACAATGAGCAGTTCTTC.

This clonotype has a handful of counts. CDR3 amino acids: CSARDRFGVNTGELFF. The CDR3 DNA is TGCAGTGCTAGAGATCGTTTCGGGGTGAACACCGGGGAGCTGTTTTTT. This chain connects TRBV20-1 to TRBJ2-2, with D perhaps TRBD2 (5 bases). The CDR3 covers 16 residues. Trimming stripped 0 bases from V and 1 base from J, with 12 bases between. Germline CDR1 and CDR2: DFQATT and SNEGSKA (reference sequence).

The table lists this clonotype with a few counts. This could be a read error, since a much larger clone is one nucleotide away. V and J are TRBV7-9 and TRBJ2-6, with D possibly being TRBD2 (6 bases). Germline V CDR1 and CDR2: SEHNR, FQNEAQ (reference sequence). The CDR3 is 13 residues long. In DNA, the CDR3 is TGTGCCAGCAGCCCACGCGGGGCCAACGTCCGGACTTTC. Translated, it gives CASSPRGANVRTF.